These T cell receptor beta chains were read from a single sample in a study of T cells in Graves' hyperthyroidism and ophthalmopathy. Each CDR3 protein gets one entry after TCRdb re-called the multiplex PCR reads with MiXCR. The sample shows about 350,000 distinct CDR3 sequences, over 11% of them seen only once. The sequenced material came from blood. These receptors were taken from a woman aged 25 to 39 with Graves' hyperthyroidism. Each CDR3 is given with its conserved first and last residue. D genes are given only for firm matches. Clone size is not always given. Where it is, it says once, few, many or a class for expanded clones.

j_gene: TRBJ2-7
d_gene: TRBD2
abundance: many
v_gene: TRBV2
CDR3nt: TGTGCCAGCAGGAGAACGGGACTAGCCAACGAGCAGTACTTC
CDR3aa: CASRRTGLANEQYF

j_gene: TRBJ2-4
d_gene: -
abundance: many
v_gene: TRBV6-2/TRBV6-3
CDR3nt: TGTGCCAGCAGCATACTAGCCAAAAACATTCAGTACTTC
CDR3aa: CASSILAKNIQYF

j_gene: TRBJ1-2
d_gene: -
abundance: -
v_gene: TRBV19
CDR3nt: TGTGCCAGTAGTATGCCTGGGTCTAACTATGGCTACACCTTC
CDR3aa: CASSMPGSNYGYTF

j_gene: TRBJ1-1
d_gene: -
abundance: -
v_gene: TRBV5-1
CDR3nt: TGCGCCAGCAGCTTGGGGGATCGGGAAGCTTTCTTT
CDR3aa: CASSLGDREAFF

j_gene: TRBJ1-2
d_gene: -
abundance: -
v_gene: TRBV27
CDR3nt: TGTGCCAGCAGTTCCCCCTCGAAGGGTGGCTACACCTTC
CDR3aa: CASSSPSKGGYTF

j_gene: TRBJ2-1
d_gene: -
abundance: -
v_gene: TRBV30
CDR3nt: TGTGCCTGGAGTCCGGACGCAAGCTCCTACAATGAGCAGTTCTTC
CDR3aa: CAWSPDASSYNEQFF

j_gene: TRBJ2-1
d_gene: -
abundance: -
v_gene: TRBV7-2
CDR3nt: TGTGCCAGCAGCCTCTCTAGGGAGGTGGGGGCCTACAATGAGCAGTTCTTC
CDR3aa: CASSLSREVGAYNEQFF

j_gene: TRBJ2-7
d_gene: TRBD2
abundance: many
v_gene: TRBV28
CDR3nt: TGTGCCAGCAGTTTCAGTGCGGGAGGGCCCTACGAGCAGTACTTC
CDR3aa: CASSFSAGGPYEQYF

j_gene: TRBJ1-5
d_gene: -
abundance: few
v_gene: TRBV11-2
CDR3nt: TGTGCCAGCAGCTTAGGTCAAATTCCCAATCAGCCCCAGCATTTT
CDR3aa: CASSLGQIPNQPQHF

j_gene: TRBJ2-7
d_gene: -
abundance: many
v_gene: TRBV7-6
CDR3nt: TGTGCCAGCAGCTTAGTCTGGGCGACGTCTGAGCAGTACTTC
CDR3aa: CASSLVWATSEQYF

j_gene: TRBJ2-5
d_gene: -
abundance: few
v_gene: TRBV9
CDR3nt: TGTGCCAGCAGCGTCGGCGGAAAAGAGACCCAGTACTTC
CDR3aa: CASSVGGKETQYF

j_gene: TRBJ2-7
d_gene: -
abundance: many
v_gene: TRBV6-5
CDR3nt: TGTGCCAGCAGTTACCCCCAGGTAGCCTACGAGCAGTACTTC
CDR3aa: CASSYPQVAYEQYF

j_gene: TRBJ2-7
d_gene: -
abundance: few
v_gene: TRBV28
CDR3nt: TGTGCCAGCAGTTACCGGGGGCAGATGTACGAGCAGTACTTC
CDR3aa: CASSYRGQMYEQYF

j_gene: TRBJ2-7
d_gene: -
abundance: many
v_gene: TRBV13
CDR3nt: TGTGCCAGCAGCTCTTCCGGGAGTATCTACGAGCAGTACTTC
CDR3aa: CASSSSGSIYEQYF

j_gene: TRBJ2-7
d_gene: -
abundance: few
v_gene: TRBV28
CDR3nt: TGTGCCAGCAGTTTATTAGGGGCCAACGAGCAGTACTTC
CDR3aa: CASSLLGANEQYF

j_gene: TRBJ2-2
d_gene: -
abundance: -
v_gene: TRBV10-3
CDR3nt: TGTGCCATCAGTGAACAACCGGCGAACACCGGGGAGCTGTTTTTT
CDR3aa: CAISEQPANTGELFF

j_gene: TRBJ2-7
d_gene: -
abundance: many
v_gene: TRBV12-3/TRBV12-4
CDR3nt: TGTGCCAGCAGTCCGCGACAGTGGGGCTACGAGCAGTACTTC
CDR3aa: CASSPRQWGYEQYF

j_gene: TRBJ2-1
d_gene: -
abundance: many
v_gene: TRBV20-1
CDR3nt: TGCAGTGCTTCGCTCAATGAGCAGTTCTTC
CDR3aa: CSASLNEQFF

j_gene: TRBJ2-1
d_gene: TRBD2
abundance: many
v_gene: TRBV29-1
CDR3nt: TGCAGCGTGAGCGGGAGGTCTCTCAATGAGCAGTTCTTC
CDR3aa: CSVSGRSLNEQFF

j_gene: TRBJ1-2
d_gene: TRBD1
abundance: -
v_gene: TRBV20-1
CDR3nt: TGCAGTGCTCTCCCGGACAGGGTCGGGGGCTATGGCTACACCTTC
CDR3aa: CSALPDRVGGYGYTF

j_gene: TRBJ1-1
d_gene: TRBD1
abundance: few
v_gene: TRBV27
CDR3nt: TGTGCCAGCAGTTACCGGACAGGTCCTATACGGGGAACTGAAGCTTTCTTT
CDR3aa: CASSYRTGPIRGTEAFF

j_gene: TRBJ1-3
d_gene: TRBD1
abundance: few
v_gene: TRBV6-1
CDR3nt: TGTGCCAGCAGTGAAGGACAGGGCACTGGAAACACCATATATTTT
CDR3aa: CASSEGQGTGNTIYF

j_gene: TRBJ2-1
d_gene: -
abundance: few
v_gene: TRBV19
CDR3nt: TGTGCCAGTAGTCTCGGACAGTTTTACAATGAGCAGTTCTTC
CDR3aa: CASSLGQFYNEQFF

j_gene: TRBJ1-2
d_gene: -
abundance: few
v_gene: TRBV29-1
CDR3nt: TGCAGCGTGGTACAGGGTGACTATGGCTACACCTTC
CDR3aa: CSVVQGDYGYTF

j_gene: TRBJ1-3
d_gene: TRBD1
abundance: few
v_gene: TRBV7-8
CDR3nt: TGTGCCAGCAGCTGGGGGACAGGGGCTGGAAACACCATATATTTT
CDR3aa: CASSWGTGAGNTIYF

j_gene: TRBJ2-5
d_gene: -
abundance: -
v_gene: TRBV5-1
CDR3nt: TGCGCCAGCAGGACGGACAGTCAAGAGACCCAGTACTTC
CDR3aa: CASRTDSQETQYF

j_gene: TRBJ2-7
d_gene: TRBD1
abundance: -
v_gene: TRBV27
CDR3nt: TGTGCCAGCAGTTCCTTAGACACAAGGGGGCACGAGCAGTACTTC
CDR3aa: CASSSLDTRGHEQYF

j_gene: TRBJ2-5
d_gene: TRBD1
abundance: many
v_gene: TRBV15
CDR3nt: TGTGCCACCAGCGGACCCGGGACAGGGAGGCAAGAGACCCAGTACTTC
CDR3aa: CATSGPGTGRQETQYF

j_gene: TRBJ2-7
d_gene: -
abundance: many
v_gene: TRBV28
CDR3nt: TGTGCCAGCAGACAACACCCGGGGGGCGTGCGCTACGAGCAGTACTTC
CDR3aa: CASRQHPGGVRYEQYF

j_gene: TRBJ1-2
d_gene: -
abundance: few
v_gene: TRBV9
CDR3nt: TGTGCCAGCAGCGGCCGGCAGGGTTTTCTGGGCTACACCTTC
CDR3aa: CASSGRQGFLGYTF

j_gene: TRBJ1-1
d_gene: -
abundance: many
v_gene: TRBV27
CDR3nt: TGTGCCAGCAGTTTAGTCTGGAACACTGAAGCTTTCTTT
CDR3aa: CASSLVWNTEAFF

j_gene: TRBJ2-1
d_gene: -
abundance: many
v_gene: TRBV7-2
CDR3nt: TGTGCCAGCAGCTTAGGGTCTAGCCCCAATGAGCAGTTCTTC
CDR3aa: CASSLGSSPNEQFF

j_gene: TRBJ2-1
d_gene: -
abundance: many
v_gene: TRBV28
CDR3nt: TGTGCCAGCAGTTCCTTGGTAGGGGGGCGGGATTACAATGAGCAGTTCTTC
CDR3aa: CASSSLVGGRDYNEQFF

j_gene: TRBJ2-2
d_gene: TRBD1
abundance: -
v_gene: TRBV10-1
CDR3nt: TGCGCCAGCAGTGATGGGACAGGAGGAACCGGGGAGCTGTTTTTT
CDR3aa: CASSDGTGGTGELFF

j_gene: TRBJ2-2
d_gene: -
abundance: -
v_gene: TRBV20-1
CDR3nt: TGCGTGCGGGGGCCCATCTCTCCTCTACGGAGAGAGAACGCCGGGGAGCTGTTTTTT
CDR3aa: CVRGPISPLRRENAGELFF

j_gene: TRBJ1-4
d_gene: -
abundance: -
v_gene: TRBV11-2
CDR3nt: TGTGCCAGCAGCTCCCCCTGGGGCAGGGGTGAACTGTTTTTT
CDR3aa: CASSSPWGRGELFF

j_gene: TRBJ2-5
d_gene: -
abundance: -
v_gene: TRBV7-7
CDR3nt: TGTGCTAGCAGCTCGACACAAGCGGGGACCCAGTACTTC
CDR3aa: CASSSTQAGTQYF

j_gene: TRBJ2-7
d_gene: TRBD1
abundance: -
v_gene: TRBV28
CDR3nt: TGTGCCAGCAGCTTACCTTTAACAGGGGGCGCCTACGAGCAGTACTTC
CDR3aa: CASSLPLTGGAYEQYF

j_gene: TRBJ2-5
d_gene: TRBD1
abundance: many
v_gene: TRBV12-3/TRBV12-4
CDR3nt: TGTGCCAGCAGCTCCCGACAGGGTTCGGTGACCCAGTACTTC
CDR3aa: CASSSRQGSVTQYF

j_gene: TRBJ2-3
d_gene: TRBD2
abundance: -
v_gene: TRBV30
CDR3nt: TGTGCCTGGAGTGTGCGGGGGGCAATCGCAGATACGCAGTATTTT
CDR3aa: CAWSVRGAIADTQYF

j_gene: TRBJ2-7
d_gene: -
abundance: many
v_gene: TRBV20-1
CDR3nt: TGCAGTGCTAGAGATAAAGCCGACTACGAGCAGTACTTC
CDR3aa: CSARDKADYEQYF

j_gene: TRBJ2-7
d_gene: TRBD2
abundance: few
v_gene: TRBV5-1
CDR3nt: TGCGCCAGCAGCCCGTCGACTAGCGGAGGGCCCTACGAGCAGTACTTC
CDR3aa: CASSPSTSGGPYEQYF

j_gene: TRBJ1-1
d_gene: TRBD1
abundance: few
v_gene: TRBV30
CDR3nt: TGTGCCTGGAGATCCAGGGGGGTATGGACTGAAGCTTTCTTT
CDR3aa: CAWRSRGVWTEAFF

j_gene: TRBJ2-1
d_gene: -
abundance: many
v_gene: TRBV11-2
CDR3nt: TGTGCCAGCAGCCGACCAGGTATCGGCGAGCAGTTCTTC
CDR3aa: CASSRPGIGEQFF

j_gene: TRBJ2-7
d_gene: -
abundance: -
v_gene: TRBV27
CDR3nt: TGTGCCAGCAGTTTAGGGACCCCACCTCCCTACGAGCAGTACTTC
CDR3aa: CASSLGTPPPYEQYF

j_gene: TRBJ2-7
d_gene: -
abundance: few
v_gene: TRBV27
CDR3nt: TGTGTCAGCAGTTCGGGGCCCTGGGGCGAGCAGTACTTC
CDR3aa: CVSSSGPWGEQYF

j_gene: TRBJ2-2
d_gene: -
abundance: -
v_gene: TRBV12-3/TRBV12-4
CDR3nt: TGTGCCAGCAGCCCTACGTCAGGCTCCGGGGAGCTGTTTTTT
CDR3aa: CASSPTSGSGELFF

j_gene: TRBJ2-7
d_gene: TRBD2
abundance: -
v_gene: TRBV20-1
CDR3nt: TGCAGTGCTAGAGCAGGGACTAGCGGGAATCTCTACGAGCAGTACTTC
CDR3aa: CSARAGTSGNLYEQYF

j_gene: TRBJ1-2
d_gene: -
abundance: -
v_gene: TRBV6-5
CDR3nt: TGTGCCAGCAGGGTTGGACCGTCCCCCGGGGGTGGCTACACCTTC
CDR3aa: CASRVGPSPGGGYTF

j_gene: TRBJ1-4
d_gene: -
abundance: many
v_gene: TRBV6-1
CDR3nt: TGTGCCAGCAGAAACGTGGGTGGCAATGAAAAACTGTTTTTT
CDR3aa: CASRNVGGNEKLFF

j_gene: TRBJ1-5
d_gene: -
abundance: -
v_gene: TRBV20-1
CDR3nt: TGCAGTGCTGGTCAGGGGACCAATCAGCCCCAGCATTTT
CDR3aa: CSAGQGTNQPQHF

j_gene: TRBJ2-2
d_gene: -
abundance: -
v_gene: TRBV30
CDR3nt: TGTGCCTGGAGCAAGGGGTACGGCGCCGGGGAGCTGTTTTTT
CDR3aa: CAWSKGYGAGELFF

j_gene: TRBJ2-3
d_gene: -
abundance: many
v_gene: TRBV30
CDR3nt: TGTGCCTGGAGTGACAATACGCAGTATTTT
CDR3aa: CAWSDNTQYF

j_gene: TRBJ2-5
d_gene: TRBD1
abundance: many
v_gene: TRBV6-2/TRBV6-3
CDR3nt: TGTGCCAGCAGTTACTGGGACAGGGGGCAAGAGACCCAGTACTTC
CDR3aa: CASSYWDRGQETQYF

j_gene: TRBJ2-7
d_gene: -
abundance: -
v_gene: TRBV11-2
CDR3nt: TGTGCCAGCAGCTCCTTCCAGGCCACCTGCGAGCAGTACTTC
CDR3aa: CASSSFQATCEQYF

j_gene: TRBJ2-1
d_gene: TRBD2
abundance: few
v_gene: TRBV20-1
CDR3nt: TGCAGTGCTAGGGGACTAGCGACGTACAATGAGCAGTTCTTC
CDR3aa: CSARGLATYNEQFF